This T cell receptor (beta chain) was recorded in a study of control samples from healthy donors and cancer patients (dated by TCRdb to the early 2020s). The library relied on the immunoSEQ multiplex PCR assay. Entries here come from immuneACCESS through TCRdb and include only in-frame sequences with V and J called. Some clones fail to appear in such tables; in the studies checked, an unresolved V gene covers under half of the shortfall, and the cause of the remainder is unknown. Here the sample has 100,000 to 150,000 clones; around 90% occur a single time. Together, the top ten hold over 2% of the sample. V is reduced by 5 bases and J by 0 bases, leaving a spacing of 14 bases between them. The CDR3 covers 16 residues, taking in both the cysteine and the phenylalanine. Only the CDR3 region is kept as DNA, spanning 48 bases read in frame from base 1. CDR1 and CDR2 (MDHEN, SYDVKM) derive from the germline V gene.

This clone is a singleton in its sample. It has no known antigen specificity. Base qualities were left out, and no much larger clone turns up one base away. This sequence uses TRBV28 and TRBJ1-3; matching of 5 bases hints at TRBD1 as the D gene. The clonotype comes from a man between 18 and 35 years old in good health. Sequenced material: blood. The DNA sequence is given as TGTGCCAGCAGTCTTATGGGACGGTACTCTGGAAACACCATATATTTT. It codes for CASSLMGRYSGNTIYF.